These T cell receptor beta chains were read from a single sample in a study of blood T cell repertoires in COVID-19. Clones were read by immunoSEQ multiplex PCR, and TCRdb kept only the in-frame ones, dropping some. The repertoire has around 200,000 clones, around 88% of them found once; the top ten carry roughly 5.9%. Sample: PBMCs or T cells enriched from blood (not recorded which). Every receptor here comes from a man aged 35 to 55 with acute COVID-19. CDR3s include the opening cysteine and the closing phenylalanine or tryptophan. Each record gives: J gene, V gene, D gene, clone size, CDR3 protein, CDR3 DNA. A D gene is named only where the DNA matches it firmly. Clone size appears in some rows only: once, few, many, or a class for an expanded clone.

j_gene: TRBJ2-1
v_gene: TRBV24-1
d_gene: .
abundance: .
CDR3aa: CATSVRDEQFF
CDR3nt: TGTGCCACCAGTGTGCGAGATGAGCAGTTCTTC

j_gene: TRBJ1-2
v_gene: TRBV30
d_gene: .
abundance: .
CDR3aa: CAWSGTYGYTF
CDR3nt: TGTGCCTGGAGTGGGACTTATGGCTACACCTTC

j_gene: TRBJ2-1
v_gene: TRBV5-4
d_gene: .
abundance: .
CDR3aa: CASSLGLYNEQFF
CDR3nt: TGTGCCAGCAGCCTGGGACTGTACAATGAGCAGTTCTTC

j_gene: TRBJ1-3
v_gene: TRBV5-1
d_gene: .
abundance: .
CDR3aa: CASMPQPGSSGNTIYF
CDR3nt: TGCGCCAGCATGCCACAGCCGGGGAGCTCTGGAAACACCATATATTTT

j_gene: TRBJ2-7
v_gene: TRBV28
d_gene: TRBD2
abundance: .
CDR3aa: CASSLGLAGHSYEQYF
CDR3nt: TGTGCCAGCAGTCTGGGACTAGCGGGACACTCCTACGAGCAGTACTTC

j_gene: TRBJ1-1
v_gene: TRBV21-1
d_gene: .
abundance: .
CDR3aa: CASKRTDRNTEAFF
CDR3nt: TGTGCCAGCAAGAGGACAGACAGGAACACTGAAGCTTTCTTT

j_gene: TRBJ1-1
v_gene: TRBV5-1
d_gene: TRBD1
abundance: .
CDR3aa: CASSLMGQGALNTEAFF
CDR3nt: TGCGCCAGCAGCCTAATGGGACAGGGGGCCTTGAACACTGAAGCTTTCTTT

j_gene: TRBJ1-2
v_gene: TRBV27
d_gene: .
abundance: .
CDR3aa: CASSFLGPNYGYTF
CDR3nt: TGTGCCAGCAGTTTCTTGGGCCCTAACTATGGCTACACCTTC

j_gene: TRBJ2-3
v_gene: TRBV7-3
d_gene: .
abundance: .
CDR3aa: CASSLRTADTQYF
CDR3nt: TGTGCCAGCAGCTTAAGGACTGCAGATACGCAGTATTTT

j_gene: TRBJ1-5
v_gene: TRBV27
d_gene: .
abundance: once
CDR3aa: CAAAPGGQNQPQHF
CDR3nt: TGTGCCGCAGCCCCGGGGGGTCAAAATCAGCCCCAGCATTTT

j_gene: TRBJ2-1
v_gene: TRBV18
d_gene: TRBD2
abundance: .
CDR3aa: CASSPRAGAVDEQFF
CDR3nt: TGTGCCAGCTCACCACGTGCGGGAGCGGTCGATGAGCAGTTCTTC

j_gene: TRBJ2-1
v_gene: TRBV28
d_gene: .
abundance: few
CDR3aa: CASREANNEQFF
CDR3nt: TGTGCCAGCAGGGAGGCAAACAATGAGCAGTTCTTC

j_gene: TRBJ2-7
v_gene: TRBV7-9
d_gene: TRBD1
abundance: .
CDR3aa: CASSLIGQGAYEQYF
CDR3nt: TGTGCCAGCAGCTTGATAGGGCAGGGGGCTTACGAGCAGTACTTC

j_gene: TRBJ1-5
v_gene: TRBV5-6
d_gene: .
abundance: .
CDR3aa: CASSAVRDTLSREPQHF
CDR3nt: TGTGCCAGCAGCGCTGTCCGGGACACTCTTAGCAGGGAGCCCCAGCATTTT

j_gene: TRBJ1-2
v_gene: TRBV2
d_gene: .
abundance: .
CDR3aa: CASSLTGIYDGYTF
CDR3nt: TGTGCCAGCAGCCTCACAGGGATTTACGATGGCTACACCTTC

j_gene: TRBJ2-2
v_gene: TRBV28
d_gene: .
abundance: once
CDR3aa: CASSQGGSGTGELFF
CDR3nt: TGTGCCAGCAGCCAAGGAGGGTCGGGCACCGGGGAGCTGTTTTTT

j_gene: TRBJ1-5
v_gene: TRBV5-1
d_gene: .
abundance: .
CDR3aa: CASSLGVGGNQPQHF
CDR3nt: TGCGCCAGCAGCTTAGGGGTTGGTGGCAATCAGCCCCAGCATTTT

j_gene: TRBJ2-7
v_gene: TRBV7-2
d_gene: .
abundance: .
CDR3aa: CASSLDSGAGEQYF
CDR3nt: TGTGCCAGCAGCTTAGATTCGGGAGCAGGGGAGCAGTACTTC

j_gene: TRBJ1-2
v_gene: TRBV6-1
d_gene: .
abundance: .
CDR3aa: CASSEAAQYYGYTF
CDR3nt: TGTGCCAGCAGTGAGGCCGCACAGTACTATGGCTACACCTTC

j_gene: TRBJ2-5
v_gene: TRBV21-1
d_gene: .
abundance: .
CDR3aa: CASSKGFDSGLETQYF
CDR3nt: TGTGCCAGCAGCAAAGGGTTTGACAGCGGGCTGGAGACCCAGTACTTC

j_gene: TRBJ1-1
v_gene: TRBV20-1
d_gene: .
abundance: .
CDR3aa: CRASVNTEAFF
CDR3nt: TGCAGGGCATCAGTGAACACTGAAGCTTTCTTT

j_gene: TRBJ2-1
v_gene: TRBV24-1
d_gene: .
abundance: .
CDR3aa: CATRGSGDYNEQFF
CDR3nt: TGTGCCACCAGGGGTAGCGGAGACTACAATGAGCAGTTCTTC

j_gene: TRBJ1-1
v_gene: TRBV12-5
d_gene: TRBD1
abundance: .
CDR3aa: CASGQTGWNTEAFF
CDR3nt: TGTGCTAGTGGCCAGACAGGGTGGAACACTGAAGCTTTCTTT

j_gene: TRBJ2-2
v_gene: TRBV27
d_gene: TRBD2
abundance: .
CDR3aa: CASSFNGRDPGELFF
CDR3nt: TGTGCCAGCAGTTTTAACGGGAGGGACCCCGGGGAGCTGTTTTTT

j_gene: TRBJ1-1
v_gene: TRBV5-1
d_gene: TRBD1
abundance: .
CDR3aa: CASSQGTANTEAFF
CDR3nt: TGCGCCAGCAGCCAAGGGACAGCGAACACTGAAGCTTTCTTT

j_gene: TRBJ2-7
v_gene: TRBV2
d_gene: TRBD2
abundance: .
CDR3aa: CASREWPSGRVLYEQYF
CDR3nt: TGTGCCAGCAGAGAATGGCCTAGCGGGAGGGTATTGTACGAGCAGTACTTC

j_gene: TRBJ2-1
v_gene: TRBV7-3
d_gene: TRBD2
abundance: few
CDR3aa: CASSLNKAGGTYNEQFF
CDR3nt: TGTGCCAGCAGCTTGAATAAGGCGGGAGGAACCTACAATGAGCAGTTCTTC

j_gene: TRBJ1-1
v_gene: TRBV7-8
d_gene: .
abundance: .
CDR3aa: CASSPSEVPNTEAFF
CDR3nt: TGTGCCAGCAGCCCGTCAGAGGTTCCGAACACTGAAGCTTTCTTT

j_gene: TRBJ2-1
v_gene: TRBV24-1
d_gene: TRBD2
abundance: once
CDR3aa: CATYTSGGSSYNEQFF
CDR3nt: TGTGCCACCTATACTAGCGGGGGGAGCTCCTACAATGAGCAGTTCTTC

j_gene: TRBJ2-7
v_gene: TRBV28
d_gene: .
abundance: .
CDR3aa: CASSFQGPYEQYF
CDR3nt: TGTGCCAGCAGTTTTCAGGGCCCATACGAGCAGTACTTC

j_gene: TRBJ1-4
v_gene: TRBV25-1
d_gene: .
abundance: .
CDR3aa: CASSGQVGHGLFF
CDR3nt: TGTGCCAGCAGTGGACAGGTTGGCCACGGACTGTTTTTT

j_gene: TRBJ2-3
v_gene: TRBV27
d_gene: TRBD2
abundance: .
CDR3aa: CATRSLADLDVNTQYF
CDR3nt: TGTGCCACTCGCTCCCTAGCGGACTTGGACGTAAATACGCAGTATTTT

j_gene: TRBJ2-2
v_gene: TRBV19
d_gene: TRBD1
abundance: .
CDR3aa: CASNPGQVGELFF
CDR3nt: TGTGCCAGTAACCCGGGACAGGTCGGGGAGCTGTTTTTT

j_gene: TRBJ1-4
v_gene: TRBV3-1/TRBV3-2
d_gene: .
abundance: once
CDR3aa: CASSQEYRETEKLFF
CDR3nt: TGTGCCAGCAGCCAAGAGTACAGGGAAACGGAAAAACTGTTTTTT

j_gene: TRBJ1-1
v_gene: TRBV5-1
d_gene: .
abundance: .
CDR3aa: CASSPVLVTANTEAFF
CDR3nt: TGCGCCAGCAGCCCTGTGCTTGTTACAGCGAACACTGAAGCTTTCTTT

j_gene: TRBJ2-7
v_gene: TRBV30
d_gene: .
abundance: .
CDR3aa: CAWTPQGPRSYEQYF
CDR3nt: TGTGCCTGGACCCCACAGGGCCCGAGGTCCTACGAGCAGTACTTC

j_gene: TRBJ2-5
v_gene: TRBV2
d_gene: .
abundance: .
CDR3aa: CASKETGLQETQYF
CDR3nt: TGTGCCAGCAAGGAGACAGGCCTCCAAGAGACCCAGTACTTC

j_gene: TRBJ2-2
v_gene: TRBV27
d_gene: TRBD1
abundance: .
CDR3aa: CASSLSGTGGPGELFF
CDR3nt: TGTGCCAGCAGTTTATCCGGGACAGGGGGCCCCGGGGAGCTGTTTTTT

j_gene: TRBJ2-1
v_gene: TRBV3-1/TRBV3-2
d_gene: .
abundance: .
CDR3aa: CASSQVSLLQFF
CDR3nt: TGTGCCAGCAGCCAAGTCTCACTCCTTCAGTTCTTC

j_gene: TRBJ2-1
v_gene: TRBV19
d_gene: .
abundance: few
CDR3aa: CASRLGGLEQFF
CDR3nt: TGTGCCAGTAGGTTAGGCGGGTTGGAGCAGTTCTTC

j_gene: TRBJ2-2
v_gene: TRBV5-5
d_gene: TRBD2
abundance: .
CDR3aa: CASSSGLAGNTGELFF
CDR3nt: TGTGCCAGCAGCTCGGGACTAGCGGGAAACACCGGGGAGCTGTTTTTT

j_gene: TRBJ1-2
v_gene: TRBV6-5
d_gene: TRBD1
abundance: .
CDR3aa: CASSRTGDGYTF
CDR3nt: TGTGCCAGCAGTCGAACAGGGGATGGCTACACCTTC

j_gene: TRBJ2-3
v_gene: TRBV29-1
d_gene: TRBD2
abundance: .
CDR3aa: CSVELAGVGGTDTQYF
CDR3nt: TGCAGCGTTGAATTAGCGGGGGTGGGTGGCACAGATACGCAGTATTTT

j_gene: TRBJ1-5
v_gene: TRBV2
d_gene: TRBD1
abundance: .
CDR3aa: CASRGGTGSGPQHF
CDR3nt: TGTGCCAGCAGGGGGGGGACAGGGTCAGGGCCCCAGCATTTT

j_gene: TRBJ1-2
v_gene: TRBV5-5
d_gene: .
abundance: .
CDR3aa: CASSPYMAGPLYGYTF
CDR3nt: TGTGCCAGCAGCCCATATATGGCGGGCCCCCTCTATGGCTACACCTTC

j_gene: TRBJ2-7
v_gene: TRBV3-1/TRBV3-2
d_gene: .
abundance: .
CDR3aa: CASSQDFDGVYEQYF
CDR3nt: TGTGCCAGCAGCCAAGATTTTGACGGGGTCTACGAGCAGTACTTC

j_gene: TRBJ1-1
v_gene: TRBV6-2/TRBV6-3
d_gene: TRBD1
abundance: .
CDR3aa: CASSYSYRDRGLNTEAFF
CDR3nt: TGTGCCAGCAGTTACTCGTACCGGGACAGGGGTTTGAACACTGAAGCTTTCTTT

j_gene: TRBJ1-3
v_gene: TRBV6-2/TRBV6-3
d_gene: .
abundance: .
CDR3aa: CASSLRQDNSGNTIYF
CDR3nt: TGTGCCAGCAGTCTACGACAGGATAACTCTGGAAACACCATATATTTT

j_gene: TRBJ2-1
v_gene: TRBV9
d_gene: TRBD2
abundance: .
CDR3aa: CASSVGGGNQEQFF
CDR3nt: TGTGCCAGCAGCGTAGGCGGGGGGAACCAAGAGCAGTTCTTC

j_gene: TRBJ2-3
v_gene: TRBV5-1
d_gene: .
abundance: .
CDR3aa: CASSRDTTDTQYF
CDR3nt: TGCGCCAGCAGTAGGGACACCACAGATACGCAGTATTTT

j_gene: TRBJ2-1
v_gene: TRBV12-3/TRBV12-4
d_gene: .
abundance: .
CDR3aa: CASSSNEQFF
CDR3nt: TGTGCCAGCAGTTCGAATGAGCAGTTCTTC

j_gene: TRBJ1-1
v_gene: TRBV7-2
d_gene: .
abundance: .
CDR3aa: CASSKVTGNTEAFF
CDR3nt: TGTGCCAGCAGCAAAGTGACAGGGAACACTGAAGCTTTCTTT

j_gene: TRBJ1-1
v_gene: TRBV29-1
d_gene: TRBD1
abundance: .
CDR3aa: CSVVQGTEAFF
CDR3nt: TGCAGCGTAGTACAGGGGACTGAAGCTTTCTTT

j_gene: TRBJ2-5
v_gene: TRBV10-1
d_gene: TRBD1
abundance: .
CDR3aa: CASSPGTVGETQYF
CDR3nt: TGCGCCAGCAGTCCCGGGACAGTAGGCGAGACCCAGTACTTC

j_gene: TRBJ2-1
v_gene: TRBV6-5
d_gene: TRBD2
abundance: .
CDR3aa: CASSRISGGDEQFF
CDR3nt: TGTGCCAGCAGTCGCATCTCGGGGGGGGATGAGCAGTTCTTC

j_gene: TRBJ1-1
v_gene: TRBV19
d_gene: .
abundance: .
CDR3aa: CASTWGRDTEAFF
CDR3nt: TGTGCCAGTACATGGGGGCGGGACACTGAAGCTTTCTTT

j_gene: TRBJ1-1
v_gene: TRBV3-1/TRBV3-2
d_gene: .
abundance: .
CDR3aa: CASSQLTMNTEAFF
CDR3nt: TGTGCCAGCAGCCAGCTTACTATGAACACTGAAGCTTTCTTT

j_gene: TRBJ1-1
v_gene: TRBV28
d_gene: TRBD1
abundance: .
CDR3aa: CASSLDFQGGDTEAFF
CDR3nt: TGTGCCAGCAGTTTAGATTTTCAGGGGGGAGACACTGAAGCTTTCTTT

j_gene: TRBJ2-3
v_gene: TRBV27
d_gene: TRBD2
abundance: .
CDR3aa: CASSFLSGGTTDTQYF
CDR3nt: TGTGCCAGCAGTTTTTTGTCGGGGGGTACCACAGATACGCAGTATTTT

j_gene: TRBJ1-5
v_gene: TRBV19
d_gene: .
abundance: .
CDR3aa: CASSEQGGQPQHF
CDR3nt: TGTGCCAGTAGTGAACAGGGCGGTCAGCCCCAGCATTTT